Below, 18 T cell receptor beta chains from the same sample are listed, as sequenced in a study of cytomegalovirus exposure and HLA in healthy donors. This PCR relied on a set of 60 Vbeta primers and 13 Jbeta primers. This table comes from immunoSEQ multiplex PCR, and its TCRdb copy is limited to in-frame clones, with some not included. This sample has 90,000 to 150,000 clones, with 63% found just once. Material: PBMCs. Receptors originate from a man aged 40-55 years in good health and CMV-seropositive.

The genes are TRBV2 and TRBJ2-7, with D unresolved. V lost 8 bases, J lost 7 bases, and 21 bases lay in between. CDR1 and CDR2 from the germline V gene are SNHLY and FYNNEI. The CDR3 consists of 14 residues. The CDR3, as DNA: TGTGCCAGCCGAGAAGCGTTCGTCTTACAGGAGCAGTACTTC. This gives the protein CASREAFVLQEQYF.

The V gene is TRBV4-1, the J gene TRBJ1-2; D not certain. Between the trimmed V and J ends, which lost 5 bases and 3 bases, there was a span of 16 bases. Germline assignment: CDR1 MGHRA and CDR2 YSYEKL. The CDR3 spans 15 residues. In nucleotides, the CDR3 is TGCGCCAGCAGCGAGGGTTTTACTAGGGACTATGGCTACACCTTC. It encodes CASSEGFTRDYGYTF.

In this sample, this clone turned up once. V gene TRBV7-3 combines with J gene TRBJ2-5; TRBD2 is a possible D gene (5 bases). The last part of the DNA fits TRBJ2-7 better; the J call may be wrong. The CDR3 runs 14 residues. Per the germline V gene, CDR1 is SGHTA and CDR2 is FQGTGA. The CDR3 reads CASSQAGNSYEQYF. The CDR3 bases are TGTGCCAGCAGCCAGGCCGGGAACTCCTACGAGCAGTACTTC.

CDR3 coding DNA: TGTGCCAGCAGTCAGCTAGCGGGTCATTACTTC. It encodes CASSQLAGHYF. The rearrangement joins TRBV2 to TRBJ2-5; 8 bases agree with TRBD2. Germline loops: CDR1 SNHLY, CDR2 FYNNEI. This CDR3 is built from 11 residues. V lost 5 bases, J lost 14 bases, and 7 bases stayed unmatched.

For this clone: The junction differs from germline at one of its ends, possibly a read error. Additional DNA sequences in this sample encode the identical CDR3. V and J are TRBV7-9 and TRBJ1-5; D perhaps matches TRBD1 (5 bases). The CDR3 covers 12 residues. Germline V gene data show CDR1 as SEHNR and CDR2 as FQNEAQ (reference sequence). The CDR3 loop reads CSSSLGGQPQHF. CDR3 coding DNA: TGTTCCAGCAGCTTGGGGGGGCAGCCCCAGCATTTT.

The chain recombines TRBV7-2 with TRBJ1-6; 7 positions match TRBD1. This CDR3 is 13 amino acids long. CDR1 and CDR2 from the germline V gene are SGHTA and FQGNSA. After removal of 5 bases from V and 10 bases from J, the junction contained 5 bases not matched to a gene. As DNA, the CDR3 is TGTGCCAGCAGCCCGCGACAGGGATCACCCCTCCACTTT. The encoded protein is CASSPRQGSPLHF.

The rearrangement joins TRBV7-9 to TRBJ1-5; D call uncertain. Germline-derived CDR1 and CDR2 are SEHNR and FQNEAQ (reference sequence). The CDR3 has 13 amino acids. The V and J ends lost 5 bases and 3 bases respectively, with 8 bases between them. The CDR3 DNA reads as TGTGCCAGCAGCCCCGGGAACAATCAGCCCCAGCATTTT. The encoded protein is CASSPGNNQPQHF.

This chain uses TRBV5-1 with TRBJ2-7; D is unresolved. Germline loops: CDR1 SGHRS, CDR2 YFSETQ. This CDR3 comprises 11 residues. The V end lost 6 bases, the J end lost 2 bases, and 6 bases lay between the germline ends. The CDR3 DNA reads TGCGCCAGCAAACTTACCTACGAGCAGTACTTC. Translated: CASKLTYEQYF.

This clone has only a few counts. V gene TRBV7-2 combines with J gene TRBJ2-7; TRBD2 matches 8 bases. Trimming took 5 bases from V and 2 from J; bases not matched to a gene: 5. This CDR3 is 14 amino acids long. Germline CDR1 is SGHTA and CDR2 is FQGNSA. The CDR3 here is CASSPGGGTYEQYF. CDR3 sequence (DNA): TGTGCCAGCAGCCCGGGAGGGGGTACCTACGAGCAGTACTTC.

Worth noting for this clone: Other DNA variants within this sample encode the same CDR3. The chain uses TRBV5-1 and TRBJ2-5; no clear D. The germline gives CDR1 SGHRS, CDR2 YFSETQ. The CDR3 runs 11 residues. The V gene lost 4 bases and the J gene lost 2 bases, with 3 bases spanning the gap. The CDR3 region has the DNA TGCGCCAGCAGCCTGCAAGAGACCCAGTACTTC. It yields the protein CASSLQETQYF.

Here the CDR3 DNA reads TGTGCCATCAGGGGGGGGCAGGGGGCTAGCTCCTACGAGCAGTACTTC. It specifies CAIRGGQGASSYEQYF. This chain joins TRBV10-3 and TRBJ2-7; D may be TRBD1 (8 bases). In germline, CDR1 is ENHRY, CDR2 SYGVKD. V lost 6 bases to trimming and J lost 0 bases, with 18 bases between them. This CDR3 is 16 amino acids long.

This sequence joins TRBV30 and TRBJ2-7, with 7 nucleotides matching TRBD1. The CDR3 loop spans 12 amino acids. Germline CDR1 is GTSNPN and CDR2 is SVGIG (reference sequence). The trim removed 2 bases at V and 6 bases at J, leaving 4 bases unmatched. CDR3 DNA sequence: TGTGCCTGGAGTAAACAGGGGTCCGAGCAGTACTTC. Its protein product is CAWSKQGSEQYF.

This clone was seen only once. The V and J genes are TRBV2 and TRBJ2-5; a weak D match, TRBD1 (6 bases). Per the germline V gene, CDR1 is SNHLY and CDR2 is FYNNEI. The CDR3 sequence is 13 residues long. Trimming removed 5 bases at V and 3 bases at J, with 10 bases between. The DNA of the CDR3 is TGTGCCAGCAGTTGGCGGACAGAAGAGACCCAGTACTTC. Amino acids: CASSWRTEETQYF.

In DNA form, the CDR3 reads TGTGCCAGCAGCTCCCAGGGAAGTCAGCCCCAGCATTTT. It is translated as CASSSQGSQPQHF. The chain uses TRBV7-2 and TRBJ1-5; TRBD1 is a possible D gene (5 bases). V was shortened by 4 bases and J by 6 bases, with 10 bases between the two germline ends. The CDR3 runs to 13 residues. From germline, CDR1 is SGHTA and CDR2 FQGNSA. Combining the CDR3 with reference TRBV7-2 and TRBJ1-5 gives the whole variable domain GAGVSQSPSNKVTEKGKDVELRCDPISGHTALYWYRQSLGQGLEFLIYFQGNSAPDKSGLPSDRFSAERTGGSVSTLTIQRTQQEDSAVYLCASSSQGSQPQHFGDGTRLSIL.

The chain couples TRBV11-3 to TRBJ2-3; 11 bases agree with TRBD2. The CDR3 sequence is 16 residues long. Germline CDR1 reads SGHNT; CDR2 reads YENEEA. V gave up 3 bases and J gave up 4 bases; unmatched junction bases: 6. CDR3 in amino acids: CASSLRLAGRADTQYF. CDR3 nucleotide sequence: TGTGCCAGCAGCTTGCGACTAGCGGGACGAGCAGATACGCAGTATTTT.

V is TRBV11-2 and J is TRBJ1-2, with 7 bases identical to TRBD1. Germline V CDR1 and CDR2: SGHAT, FQNNGV. J was trimmed by 7 bases and V by 4 bases; bases with no gene match: 6. The CDR3 has 13 residues. DNA for the CDR3: TGTGCCAGCAGCTCACTGACAGGGACTGGCTACACCTTC. This encodes CASSSLTGTGYTF.

Remarks on this clone: The junction does not match germline at one end; this may be a read error. The chain uses TRBV7-3 and TRBJ2-2, with TRBD1 matching over 10 bases. CDR1 and CDR2 from the germline V gene are SGHTA and FQGTGA. The CDR3 is made up of 16 amino acids. The CDR3 spells CASSRQGAVNIGELFF. The DNA for the CDR3 is TGTGCCAGCAGCCGACAGGGGGCCGTGAACATCGGGGAGCTGTTTTTT. Combining the CDR3 with reference TRBV7-3 and TRBJ2-2 gives the whole variable domain GAGVSQTPSNKVTEKGKYVELRCDPISGHTALYWYRQSLGQGPEFLIYFQGTGAADDSGLPNDRFFAVRPEGSVSTLKIQRTERGDSAVYLCASSRQGAVNIGELFFGEGSRLTVL.

The genes are TRBV30 and TRBJ2-7; 9 bases line up with TRBD1. This CDR3 has 13 amino acids. Germline CDR1 is GTSNPN and CDR2 is SVGIG (reference sequence). The trim removed 5 bases at V and 1 base at J, leaving 3 bases unmatched. Here the CDR3 DNA reads TGTGCCTGGGCCGGGACAGGGTCCTACGAGCAGTACTTC. Protein product: CAWAGTGSYEQYF. Combining the CDR3 with reference TRBV30 and TRBJ2-7 gives the whole variable domain SQTIHQWPATLVQPVGSPLSLECTVEGTSNPNLYWYRQAAGRGLQLLFYSVGIGQISSEVPQNLSASRPQDRQFILSSKKLLLSDSGFYLCAWAGTGSYEQYFGPGTRLTVT.